The rows below give T cell receptor beta chains drawn from one sample of a study of T cell responses to AZD1222 COVID-19 vaccine. The assay was immunoSEQ multiplex PCR, and TCRdb's table has in-frame clones only and misses some. The sample lists approximately 100,000 clones; about 85% were seen once. The material was peripheral blood, obtained 28 days after the second AZD1222 dose. Receptors originate from an adult who received the AZD1222 COVID-19 vaccine. Each CDR3 is given with its conserved first and last residue. Fields, in order: J gene, V gene, D gene, clone size, CDR3 protein, CDR3 DNA. D genes are given only for firm matches. Not every row has a clone size; where given, it reads once, few, many or a size class.

J: TRBJ2-7
V: TRBV18
D: -
size: -
CDR3: CASSQTSIYEQYF
DNA: TGTGCCAGCTCACAAACGAGCATCTACGAGCAGTACTTC

J: TRBJ2-3
V: TRBV5-1
D: -
size: -
CDR3: CASSLAGKTDTQYF
DNA: TGCGCCAGCAGCTTGGCAGGGAAGACAGATACGCAGTATTTT

J: TRBJ2-2
V: TRBV18
D: TRBD2
size: few
CDR3: CASSRYVTGGNTGELFF
DNA: TGTGCCAGCTCACGCTACGTGACGGGAGGGAACACCGGGGAGCTGTTTTTT

J: TRBJ2-3
V: TRBV11-2
D: -
size: -
CDR3: CASSFTDTQYF
DNA: TGTGCCAGCAGCTTCACAGATACGCAGTATTTT

J: TRBJ1-2
V: TRBV9
D: -
size: -
CDR3: CASSVEGAYGYTF
DNA: TGTGCCAGCAGCGTAGAAGGTGCTTATGGCTACACCTTC

J: TRBJ2-3
V: TRBV2
D: -
size: -
CDR3: CASRYGTDTQYF
DNA: TGTGCCAGCAGATACGGGACAGATACGCAGTATTTT

J: TRBJ1-5
V: TRBV27
D: -
size: -
CDR3: CASSTVSNSNQPQHF
DNA: TGTGCCAGCAGTACCGTGTCAAATAGCAATCAGCCCCAGCATTTT

J: TRBJ2-1
V: TRBV20-1
D: TRBD2
size: -
CDR3: CSARERGRRIF
DNA: TGCAGTGCTAGAGAACGCGGGAGAAGGATCTTC

J: TRBJ2-7
V: TRBV7-8
D: TRBD2
size: few
CDR3: CASSFSGRSYEQYF
DNA: TGTGCCAGCAGCTTTAGCGGGAGATCCTACGAGCAGTACTTC

J: TRBJ2-1
V: TRBV6-5
D: -
size: few
CDR3: CASSYGRREQFF
DNA: TGTGCCAGCAGTTACGGTCGTCGTGAGCAGTTCTTC

J: TRBJ2-7
V: TRBV7-2
D: TRBD2
size: few
CDR3: CASSFTSAGYEQYF
DNA: TGTGCCAGCAGCTTTACTAGCGCTGGCTACGAGCAGTACTTC

J: TRBJ2-2
V: TRBV30
D: TRBD2
size: -
CDR3: CAWSVGTRGVTGELFF
DNA: TGTGCCTGGAGTGTAGGGACTAGGGGGGTAACCGGGGAGCTGTTTTTT

J: TRBJ1-4
V: TRBV19
D: TRBD1
size: -
CDR3: CASRDSWNEKLFF
DNA: TGTGCCAGCAGGGACAGCTGGAATGAAAAACTGTTTTTT

J: TRBJ1-5
V: TRBV14
D: -
size: -
CDR3: CASSQAARRSSPVHPNQPQHF
DNA: TGTGCCAGCAGCCAAGCAGCCCGACGAAGTAGCCCTGTCCACCCCAATCAGCCCCAGCATTTT

J: TRBJ1-1
V: TRBV4-2
D: -
size: once
CDR3: CASSLDPPRTEAFF
DNA: TGTGCCAGCAGCCTGGACCCTCCCCGCACTGAAGCTTTCTTT

J: TRBJ2-7
V: TRBV11-2
D: TRBD2
size: -
CDR3: CASSLIGTTYEQYF
DNA: TGTGCCAGCAGCTTAATAGGGACTACCTACGAGCAGTACTTC

J: TRBJ1-1
V: TRBV7-3
D: -
size: -
CDR3: CASSSGPNRKAFF
DNA: TGTGCCAGCAGCTCTGGGCCTAACCGGAAAGCTTTCTTT

J: TRBJ2-2
V: TRBV16
D: -
size: -
CDR3: CASSRAITNTGELFF
DNA: TGTGCCAGCAGCCGGGCCATTACGAACACCGGGGAGCTGTTTTTT

J: TRBJ2-2
V: TRBV2
D: TRBD2
size: -
CDR3: CASSYLAGGETGELFF
DNA: TGTGCCAGCAGCTATCTAGCGGGAGGAGAAACCGGGGAGCTGTTTTTT

J: TRBJ1-4
V: TRBV2
D: -
size: -
CDR3: CASLASQGTNEKLFF
DNA: TGTGCCAGCTTGGCATCCCAGGGAACTAATGAAAAACTGTTTTTT

J: TRBJ2-2
V: TRBV15
D: TRBD1
size: few
CDR3: CATSRDRDRHTGELFF
DNA: TGTGCCACCAGCAGAGATAGGGACAGACACACCGGGGAGCTGTTTTTT

J: TRBJ1-5
V: TRBV7-8
D: TRBD1
size: -
CDR3: CASSSGQGNQPQHF
DNA: TGTGCCAGCAGCTCGGGACAGGGCAATCAGCCCCAGCATTTT

J: TRBJ1-2
V: TRBV5-6
D: -
size: -
CDR3: CASSSGGLVYGYTF
DNA: TGTGCCAGCAGCTCCGGGGGTCTGGTCTATGGCTACACCTTC

J: TRBJ1-2
V: TRBV28
D: -
size: -
CDR3: CASSLVGSGYTF
DNA: TGTGCCAGCAGTTTAGTAGGCAGTGGCTACACCTTC

J: TRBJ2-3
V: TRBV7-2
D: -
size: few
CDR3: CASSRRLSTDTQYF
DNA: TGTGCCAGCAGTCGCAGATTGAGCACAGATACGCAGTATTTT

J: TRBJ1-6
V: TRBV9
D: TRBD1
size: once
CDR3: CASSVGGTAGEPLHF
DNA: TGTGCCAGCAGCGTAGGCGGGACAGCGGGGGAACCCCTCCACTTT

J: TRBJ1-1
V: TRBV7-2
D: -
size: -
CDR3: CASSFRRTDEAFF
DNA: TGTGCCAGCAGCTTCCGCCGGACAGACGAAGCTTTCTTT

J: TRBJ2-1
V: TRBV28
D: TRBD2
size: once
CDR3: CASSEAGGPYNEQFF
DNA: TGTGCCAGCAGTGAAGCGGGAGGGCCCTACAATGAGCAGTTCTTC